Below, 23 T cell receptor beta chains from the same sample are listed, as sequenced in a study of lymphopenia after photon versus proton radiotherapy. Here immunoSEQ multiplex PCR was the method, and the copy in TCRdb shows in-frame clones only, minus some. The sample holds 7,100 or so clones; approximately 91% are singletons and the top ten take 2.5% to 3.5%. Source: peripheral blood, taken from a patient treated with photon-based radiotherapy. These receptor sequences come from a woman aged 70-85 years with pancreatic cancer.

The chain is built from TRBV4-3 and TRBJ1-2; 7 nucleotides agree with TRBD1. Looked up from germline, CDR1 is LGHNA and CDR2 is YSLEER. The CDR3 sequence is 15 residues long. The V and J ends lost 1 base and 4 bases, in that order; junction bases with no gene match: 6. The CDR3: CASSQAVRGAYGYTF. In DNA form, the CDR3 reads TGCGCCAGCAGCCAAGCTGTCAGGGGGGCCTATGGCTACACCTTC.

This chain uses TRBV19 with TRBJ1-6; TRBD1 aligns across 9 bases. CDR1 LNHDA and CDR2 SQIVND come from the germline V gene (reference sequence). Germline trimming cut 8 bases from V and 9 bases from J; bases unmatched to any gene: 5. CDR3 length: 13 residues. CDR3 protein: CASSGTGSSPLHF. The CDR3 DNA is TGTGCCAGTTCCGGGACAGGGAGTTCACCCCTCCACTTT. Full variable domain (remainder filled in from reference TRBV19 and TRBJ1-6): DGGITQSPKYLFRKEGQNVTLSCEQNLNHDAMYWYRQDPGQGLRLIYYSQIVNDFQKGDIAEGYSVSREKKESFPLTVTSAQKNPTAFYLCASSGTGSSPLHFGNGTRLTVT.

The chain recombines TRBV4-2 with TRBJ1-2; 7 nucleotides line up with TRBD1. The junction had 8 bases not matched to a gene; V was cut back by 1 base and J by 0 bases. CDR1 LGHNA and CDR2 YNFKEQ come from the germline V gene. CDR3 length equals 17 residues. In DNA form, the CDR3 reads TGTGCCAGCAGCCAAGCTAGGACAGGCCTCTCTAACTATGGCTACACCTTC. As protein: CASSQARTGLSNYGYTF.

The rearrangement links TRBV18 to TRBJ2-1, with a possible D match to TRBD1 (5 bases). Trimming stripped 4 bases from V and 4 bases from J, with 8 bases between. The CDR3 sequence is 13 residues long. Germline V gene data show CDR1 as KGHSH and CDR2 as LQKENI. CDR3 sequence: CASSLQGYNEQFF. The CDR3 DNA reads TGTGCCAGCTCACTCCAGGGATACAATGAGCAGTTCTTC.

The chain links TRBV4-2 to TRBJ2-7; tentatively, D is TRBD2 (5 bases). The CDR3 totals 15 residues. The germline V and J ends were trimmed by 4 bases and 6 bases, with 19 bases remaining between them. Germline V gene data show CDR1 as LGHNA and CDR2 as YNFKEQ. DNA of the CDR3: TGTGCCAGCAGCCCGGGGAGCCCCTCAACATTCGAGCAGTACTTC. Protein sequence: CASSPGSPSTFEQYF.

The chain recombines TRBV5-1 with TRBJ2-3; 10 bases agree with TRBD2. The CDR3 has 15 residues. J was trimmed by 6 bases and V by 0 bases; bases with no gene match: 4. Germline V gene sequence: CDR1 SGHRS, CDR2 YFSETQ. In DNA, the CDR3 is TGCGCCAGCAGCTTGGTCGGGACTAGCGATGATACGCAGTATTTT. It translates to CASSLVGTSDDTQYF.

This clone occurred once. The chain employs TRBV6-1 and TRBJ1-5; the match to TRBD1 covers 9 bases. The length of the CDR3 is 15 residues. The V gene's germline CDR1 is MNHNS and CDR2 SASEGT. The trim removed 5 bases at V and 6 bases at J, leaving 8 bases unmatched. CDR3: CASSRTGDSSQPQHF. The CDR3 nucleotides read TGTGCCAGCAGTAGGACAGGGGATTCTAGTCAGCCCCAGCATTTT.

This chain uses TRBV27 with TRBJ1-2, with D uncertain. Germline loops: CDR1 MNHEY, CDR2 SMNVEV (reference sequence). V shed 8 bases and J shed 4 bases, with 11 bases lying between them. The CDR3 covers 12 residues. CDR3 in amino acids: CASGRAPYGYTF. The CDR3 DNA is TGTGCCAGCGGCCGGGCGCCCTATGGCTACACCTTC.

V usage is TRBV20-1 and J usage is TRBJ2-5; no clear D gene. With 0 bases removed from V and 5 bases from J, the gap between germline ends came to 4 bases. Per the germline V gene, CDR1 is DFQATT and CDR2 is SNEGSKA (reference sequence). The CDR3 covers 11 residues. The CDR3 loop is CSARDRETQYF. As DNA, the CDR3 is TGCAGTGCTAGAGACAGGGAGACCCAGTACTTC.

This chain connects TRBV6-4 to TRBJ2-3; D uncertain. The V and J ends lost 2 bases and 3 bases respectively, with 9 bases between them. This CDR3 comprises 14 residues. CDR1 is MRHNA and CDR2 is SNTAGT in the germline V gene. The CDR3 DNA sequence: TGTGCCAGCAGTGACGGGCTAGAAACAGATACGCAGTATTTT. Amino acid sequence: CASSDGLETDTQYF.

The chain carries TRBV5-5 and TRBJ2-1; 13 bases map to TRBD2. This CDR3 contains 17 residues. J lost 7 bases, V lost 0 bases, and 7 bases had no gene match. Germline V gene data show CDR1 as SGHKS and CDR2 as YYEKEE (reference sequence). CDR3 sequence (DNA): TGTGCCAGCAGCTTGGGGTCCGGACTAGCGGGAGCTAATGAGCAGTTCTTC. Encoded protein: CASSLGSGLAGANEQFF.

This chain links TRBV19 with TRBJ2-7, with a tentative D call TRBD2 (6 bases). Germline CDR1 is LNHDA and CDR2 is SQIVND (reference sequence). V was trimmed by 5 bases and J by 6 bases, leaving 14 bases between them. This CDR3 is 13 amino acids long. The CDR3 nucleotides are TGTGCCAGTAGTGACTTGGAGGGCGTCGAGCAGTACTTC. This codes for CASSDLEGVEQYF.

This clone was observed once. The gene calls are TRBV6-1 and TRBJ2-3; D remains unclear. Germline-derived CDR1 and CDR2 are MNHNS and SASEGT. V dropped 2 bases and J dropped 3 bases, with 6 bases sitting between them. CDR3 length: 13 amino acids. CDR3: CASSEYQTDTQYF. For the CDR3, the DNA is TGTGCCAGCAGTGAATACCAGACAGATACGCAGTATTTT.

V is TRBV28 and J is TRBJ2-2; 9 bases match TRBD1. V was pared by 5 bases and J by 5 bases, with 6 bases of the junction left unmatched. The CDR3 extends over 15 amino acids. Germline V lookup: CDR1 MDHEN, CDR2 SYDVKM. The CDR3 region has the DNA TGTGCCAGCAGTGATCCGGGACAGGGAACCGGGGAGCTGTTTTTT. As protein: CASSDPGQGTGELFF.

The chain has TRBV7-2 and TRBJ2-1; 9 bases fit TRBD2. With V trimmed by 5 bases and J by 4 bases, 6 bases remained unmatched. Germline-derived CDR1 and CDR2 are SGHTA and FQGNSA. This CDR3 has 15 residues. The CDR3: CASSRSGSEYNEQFF. For the CDR3, the DNA is TGTGCCAGCAGCCGTAGCGGGAGTGAGTACAATGAGCAGTTCTTC.

A single count supports this clone. The chain combines TRBV7-3 with TRBJ1-6, with D maybe TRBD1 (5 bases). Trimming removed 0 bases from V and 7 bases from J, with 10 bases in between. The CDR3 totals 15 residues. Looked up from germline, CDR1 is SGHTA and CDR2 is FQGTGA. The CDR3 DNA is TGTGCCAGCAGCTTAACGTCTTGGGGGAATTCACCCCTCCACTTT. This sequence encodes CASSLTSWGNSPLHF.

J is TRBJ1-1 and V is TRBV29-1, with D tentatively TRBD1 (5 bases). The germline CDR1 and CDR2 sequences are SQVTM and ANQGSEA. Trimming pared 3 bases from V and 4 bases from J, leaving 12 bases between. There are 13 residues in the CDR3. CDR3: CSVDWGDGTEAFF. The CDR3 coding sequence is TGCAGCGTTGACTGGGGGGACGGCACTGAAGCTTTCTTT.

The chain joins TRBV6-1 to TRBJ2-5, with D perhaps matching TRBD1 (5 bases). The CDR3 spans 14 residues. Trimming removed 6 bases from V and 5 bases from J, with 16 bases in between. The germline V gene encodes CDR1 MNHNS and CDR2 SASEGT. CDR3 protein: CASSQFDSRETQYF. Written as DNA, the CDR3 is TGTGCCAGCAGCCAATTCGACAGCCGGGAGACCCAGTACTTC.

This clone was seen only once. The V gene is TRBV30, the J gene TRBJ2-2; TRBD2 matches at 7 bases. The CDR3 runs 13 residues. J was trimmed by 9 bases and V by 1 base; bases with no gene match: 5. Germline-derived CDR1 and CDR2 are GTSNPN and SVGIG (reference sequence). The CDR3 sequence is CAWSGGGTRELFF. The CDR3 bases are TGTGCCTGGAGTGGGGGGGGAACCCGGGAGCTGTTTTTT. The variable domain in full, with the rest retrieved from reference TRBV30 and TRBJ2-2, is SQTIHQWPATLVQPVGSPLSLECTVEGTSNPNLYWYRQAAGRGLQLLFYSVGIGQISSEVPQNLSASRPQDRQFILSSKKLLLSDSGFYLCAWSGGGTRELFFGEGSRLTVL.

This chain joins TRBV7-8 and TRBJ1-1; no reliable D call. This CDR3 is built from 14 residues. Trimming removed 2 bases from V and 0 bases from J, with 7 bases in between. In germline, CDR1 is SGHVS, CDR2 FQNEAQ. In DNA, the CDR3 is TGTGCCAGCAGCTTATCCGCACTGAACACTGAAGCTTTCTTT. Translated, it gives CASSLSALNTEAFF.

This rearrangement joins TRBV20-1 to TRBJ2-3; possibly TRBD1 or TRBD2 for D (5 bases each). CDR3 length: 11 amino acids. With 6 bases removed from V and 10 bases from J, the gap between germline ends came to 14 bases. CDR1 DFQATT and CDR2 SNEGSKA come from the germline V gene (reference sequence). DNA for the CDR3: TGCAGTGCAGGGGACCGTGGTTCGCAGTATTTT. It encodes CSAGDRGSQYF.

This clone has just one count. This chain's CDR3 is CASSVEQSGNTIYF. In nucleotides, the CDR3 is TGTGCCAGCAGCGTAGAACAGTCTGGAAACACCATATATTTT. This chain uses TRBV9 with TRBJ1-3; D not resolved. Germline lookup yields CDR1 SGDLS and CDR2 YYNGEE. With 0 bases removed from V and 1 base from J, the gap between germline ends came to 5 bases. CDR3 length equals 14 residues.

CDR3 bases: TGTGCCAGCAGCGTAGGGGGAACAGGGGATGAGCAGTACTTC. Its translation is CASSVGGTGDEQYF. The chain employs TRBV9 and TRBJ2-7; 7 nucleotides align to TRBD1. The V segment lost 0 bases and the J segment 7 bases; nucleotides outside the gene matches: 7. Germline-derived CDR1 and CDR2 are SGDLS and YYNGEE. The CDR3 runs 14 residues.